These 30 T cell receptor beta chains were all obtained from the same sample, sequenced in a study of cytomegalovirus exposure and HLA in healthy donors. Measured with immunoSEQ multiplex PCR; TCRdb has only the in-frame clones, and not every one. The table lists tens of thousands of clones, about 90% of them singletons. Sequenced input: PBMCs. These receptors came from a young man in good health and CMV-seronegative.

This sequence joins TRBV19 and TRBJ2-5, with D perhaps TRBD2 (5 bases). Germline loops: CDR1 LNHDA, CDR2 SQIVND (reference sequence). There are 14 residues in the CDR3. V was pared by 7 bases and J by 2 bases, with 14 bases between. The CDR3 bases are TGTGCCAGTAAAGTGAGGGAGTCACAAGAGACCCAGTACTTC. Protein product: CASKVRESQETQYF.

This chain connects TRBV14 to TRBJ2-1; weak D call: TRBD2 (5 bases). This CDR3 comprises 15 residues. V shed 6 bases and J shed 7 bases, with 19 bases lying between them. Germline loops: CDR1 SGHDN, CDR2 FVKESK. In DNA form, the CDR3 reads TGTGCCAGCAGTCCCGTAGGTGGGGAGTGGAATGAGCAGTTCTTC. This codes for CASSPVGGEWNEQFF.

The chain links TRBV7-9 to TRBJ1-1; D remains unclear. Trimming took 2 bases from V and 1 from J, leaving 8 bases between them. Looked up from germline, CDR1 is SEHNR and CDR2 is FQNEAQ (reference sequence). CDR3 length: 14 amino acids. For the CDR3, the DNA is TGTGCCAGCAGCTTATCAGGAGGGAACACTGAAGCTTTCTTT. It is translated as CASSLSGGNTEAFF. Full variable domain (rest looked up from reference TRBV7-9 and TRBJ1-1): DTGVSQNPRHKITKRGQNVTFRCDPISEHNRLYWYRQTLGQGPEFLTYFQNEAQLEKSRLLSDRFSAERPKGSFSTLEIQRTEQGDSAMYLCASSLSGGNTEAFFGQGTRLTVV.

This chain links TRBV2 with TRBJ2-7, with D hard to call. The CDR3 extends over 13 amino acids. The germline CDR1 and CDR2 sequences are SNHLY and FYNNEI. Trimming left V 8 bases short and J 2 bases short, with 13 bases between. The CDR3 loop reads CASSLALTYEQYF. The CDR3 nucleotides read TGTGCCAGCTCGCTCGCACTTACCTACGAGCAGTACTTC.

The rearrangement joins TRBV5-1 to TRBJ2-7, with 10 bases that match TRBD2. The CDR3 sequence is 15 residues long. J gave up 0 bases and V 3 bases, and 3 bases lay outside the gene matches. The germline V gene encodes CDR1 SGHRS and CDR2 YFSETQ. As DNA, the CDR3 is TGCGCCAGCAGCTCAGCGGGAGGGTTCTCCTACGAGCAGTACTTC. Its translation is CASSSAGGFSYEQYF. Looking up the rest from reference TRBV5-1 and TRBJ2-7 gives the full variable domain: KAGVTQTPRYLIKTRGQQVTLSCSPISGHRSVSWYQQTPGQGLQFLFEYFSETQRNKGNFPGRFSGRQFSNSRSEMNVSTLELGDSALYLCASSSAGGFSYEQYFGPGTRLTVT.

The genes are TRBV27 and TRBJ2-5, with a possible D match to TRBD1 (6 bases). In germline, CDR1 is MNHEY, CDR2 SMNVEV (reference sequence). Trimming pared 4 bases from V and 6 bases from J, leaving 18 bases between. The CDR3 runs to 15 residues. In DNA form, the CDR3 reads TGTGCCAGCAGTTCCAGGGGTTCGCGAGGCCAGACCCAGTACTTC. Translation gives CASSSRGSRGQTQYF.

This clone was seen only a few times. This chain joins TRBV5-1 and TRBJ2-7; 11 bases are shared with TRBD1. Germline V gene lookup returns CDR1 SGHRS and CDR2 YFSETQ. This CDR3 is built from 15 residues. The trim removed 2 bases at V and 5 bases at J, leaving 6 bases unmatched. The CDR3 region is CASSLGQGAFDEQYF. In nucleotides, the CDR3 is TGCGCCAGCAGCTTAGGACAGGGGGCGTTCGACGAGCAGTACTTC.

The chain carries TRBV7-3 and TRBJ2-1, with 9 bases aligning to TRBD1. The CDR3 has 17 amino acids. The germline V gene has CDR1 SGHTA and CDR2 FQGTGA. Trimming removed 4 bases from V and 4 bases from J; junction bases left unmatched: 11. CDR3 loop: CASSSRTGATLYNEQFF. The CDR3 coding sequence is TGTGCCAGCAGCTCCCGGACAGGGGCAACCTTATACAATGAGCAGTTCTTC.

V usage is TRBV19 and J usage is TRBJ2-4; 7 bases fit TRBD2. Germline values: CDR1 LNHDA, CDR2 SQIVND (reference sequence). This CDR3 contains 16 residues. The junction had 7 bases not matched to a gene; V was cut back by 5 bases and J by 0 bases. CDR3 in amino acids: CASSELAGLAKNIQYF. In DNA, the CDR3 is TGTGCCAGTAGTGAATTAGCGGGTCTAGCCAAAAACATTCAGTACTTC.

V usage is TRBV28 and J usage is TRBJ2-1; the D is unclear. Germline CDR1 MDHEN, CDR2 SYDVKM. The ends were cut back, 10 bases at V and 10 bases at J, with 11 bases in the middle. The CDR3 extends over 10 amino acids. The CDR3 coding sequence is TGTGCCACTAACCGGAGAGAGCAGTTCTTC. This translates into CATNRREQFF.

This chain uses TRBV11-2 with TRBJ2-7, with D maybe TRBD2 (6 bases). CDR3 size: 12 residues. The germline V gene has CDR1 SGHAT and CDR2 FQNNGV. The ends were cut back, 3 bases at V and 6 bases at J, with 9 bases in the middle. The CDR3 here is CASSLEGSEQYF. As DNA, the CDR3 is TGTGCCAGCAGCTTGGAGGGTTCCGAGCAGTACTTC.

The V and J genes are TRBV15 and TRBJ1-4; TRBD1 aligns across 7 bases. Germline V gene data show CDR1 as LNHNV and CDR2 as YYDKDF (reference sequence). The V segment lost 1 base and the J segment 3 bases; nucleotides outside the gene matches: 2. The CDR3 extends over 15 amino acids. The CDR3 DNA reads TGTGCCACCAGCAGAGGGGGGACAGCTAATGAAAAACTGTTTTTT. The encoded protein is CATSRGGTANEKLFF.

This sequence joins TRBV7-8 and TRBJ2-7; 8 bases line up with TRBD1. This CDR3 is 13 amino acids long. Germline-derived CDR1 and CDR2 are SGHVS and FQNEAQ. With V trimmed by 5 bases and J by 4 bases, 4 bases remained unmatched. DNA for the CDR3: TGTGCCAGCAGCCGGACAGGGCGGTACGAGCAGTACTTC. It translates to CASSRTGRYEQYF.

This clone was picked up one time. The CDR3: CASNRGGEETQYF. As DNA, the CDR3 is TGCGCCAGCAACCGGGGGGGGGAAGAGACCCAGTACTTC. The V and J genes are TRBV5-1 and TRBJ2-5; 8 positions agree with TRBD2. The V gene's germline CDR1 is SGHRS and CDR2 YFSETQ. With V trimmed by 6 bases and J by 3 bases, 4 bases remained unmatched. This CDR3 contains 13 residues.

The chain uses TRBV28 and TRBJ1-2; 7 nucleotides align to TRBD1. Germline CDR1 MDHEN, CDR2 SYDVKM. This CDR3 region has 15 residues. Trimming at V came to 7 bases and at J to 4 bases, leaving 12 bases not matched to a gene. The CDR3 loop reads CASNLVQGPIYGYTF. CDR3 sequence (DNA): TGTGCCAGCAACCTGGTACAGGGGCCGATCTATGGCTACACCTTC.

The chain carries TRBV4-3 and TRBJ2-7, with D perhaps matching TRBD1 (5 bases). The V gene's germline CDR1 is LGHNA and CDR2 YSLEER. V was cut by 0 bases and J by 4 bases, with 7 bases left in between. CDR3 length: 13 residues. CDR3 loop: CASSQDYRYEQYF. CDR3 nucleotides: TGCGCCAGCAGCCAAGATTACAGGTACGAGCAGTACTTC.

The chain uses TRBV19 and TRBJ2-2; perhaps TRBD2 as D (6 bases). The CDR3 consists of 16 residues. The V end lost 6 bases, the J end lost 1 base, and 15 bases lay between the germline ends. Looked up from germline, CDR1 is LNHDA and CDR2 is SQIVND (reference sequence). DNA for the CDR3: TGTGCCAGTAGCTTAAAGACTAGTCAGAACACCGGGGAGCTGTTTTTT. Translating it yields CASSLKTSQNTGELFF.

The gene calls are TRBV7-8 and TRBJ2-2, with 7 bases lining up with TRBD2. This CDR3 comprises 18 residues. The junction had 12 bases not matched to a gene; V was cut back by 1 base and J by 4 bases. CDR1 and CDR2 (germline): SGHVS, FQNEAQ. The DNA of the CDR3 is TGTGCCAGCAGCTTAGTGCCTCCCGCCGGGAGGAGCACCGGGGAGCTGTTTTTT. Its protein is CASSLVPPAGRSTGELFF.

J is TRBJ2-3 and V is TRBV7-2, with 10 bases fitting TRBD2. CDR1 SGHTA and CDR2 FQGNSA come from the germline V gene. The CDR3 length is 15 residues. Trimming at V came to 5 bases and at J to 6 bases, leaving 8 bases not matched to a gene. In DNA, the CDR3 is TGTGCCAGCAGCATCGGAGCGGGAGGGCCTGATACGCAGTATTTT. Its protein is CASSIGAGGPDTQYF.

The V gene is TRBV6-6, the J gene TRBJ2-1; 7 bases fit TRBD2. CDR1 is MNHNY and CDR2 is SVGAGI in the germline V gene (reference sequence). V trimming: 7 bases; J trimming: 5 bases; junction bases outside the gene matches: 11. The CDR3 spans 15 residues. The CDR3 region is CASTPNLRGNNEQFF. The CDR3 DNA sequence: TGTGCCAGCACCCCCAACTTGCGGGGGAACAATGAGCAGTTCTTC.

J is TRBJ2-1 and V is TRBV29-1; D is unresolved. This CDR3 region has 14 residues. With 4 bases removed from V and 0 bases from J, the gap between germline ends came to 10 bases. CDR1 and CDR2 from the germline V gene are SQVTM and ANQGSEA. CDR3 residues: CSVVLGGSYNEQFF. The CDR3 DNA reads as TGCAGCGTTGTTCTTGGCGGCTCCTACAATGAGCAGTTCTTC.

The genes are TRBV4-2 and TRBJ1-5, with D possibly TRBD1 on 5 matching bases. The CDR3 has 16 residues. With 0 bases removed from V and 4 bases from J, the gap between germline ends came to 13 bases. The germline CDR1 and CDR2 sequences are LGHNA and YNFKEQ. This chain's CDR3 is CASSQDPQGLNQPQHF. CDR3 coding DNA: TGTGCCAGCAGCCAAGATCCTCAGGGACTTAATCAGCCCCAGCATTTT.

The DNA for the CDR3 is TGTGCCAGCACCCCTGGGGGGGAAATGAACACTGAAGCTTTCTTT. It codes for CASTPGGEMNTEAFF. The rearrangement links TRBV6-5 to TRBJ1-1; a weak D match, TRBD1 (5 bases). Germline V gene sequence: CDR1 MNHEY, CDR2 SVGAGI. This CDR3 has 15 residues. Trimming removed 7 bases at V and 0 bases at J, with 15 bases between.

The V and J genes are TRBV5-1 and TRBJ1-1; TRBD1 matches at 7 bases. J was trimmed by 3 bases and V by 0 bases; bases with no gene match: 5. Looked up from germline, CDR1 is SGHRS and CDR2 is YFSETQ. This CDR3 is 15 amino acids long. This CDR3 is CASSLVFRGDTEAFF. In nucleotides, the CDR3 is TGCGCCAGCAGCTTGGTCTTCAGGGGGGACACTGAAGCTTTCTTT.

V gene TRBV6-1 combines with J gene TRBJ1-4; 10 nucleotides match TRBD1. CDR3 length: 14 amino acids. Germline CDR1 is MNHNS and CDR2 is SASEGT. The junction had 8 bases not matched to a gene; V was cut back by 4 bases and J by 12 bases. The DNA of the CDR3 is TGTGCCAGCAGTGGACAGGGGGCCGCGGATCAACTGTTTTTT. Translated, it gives CASSGQGAADQLFF.

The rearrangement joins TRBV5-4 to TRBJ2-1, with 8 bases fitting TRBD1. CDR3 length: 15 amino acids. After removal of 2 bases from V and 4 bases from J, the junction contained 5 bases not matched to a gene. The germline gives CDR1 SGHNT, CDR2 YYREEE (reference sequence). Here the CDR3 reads CASSFDRGGYNEQFF. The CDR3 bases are TGTGCCAGCAGCTTCGACAGGGGTGGTTACAATGAGCAGTTCTTC.

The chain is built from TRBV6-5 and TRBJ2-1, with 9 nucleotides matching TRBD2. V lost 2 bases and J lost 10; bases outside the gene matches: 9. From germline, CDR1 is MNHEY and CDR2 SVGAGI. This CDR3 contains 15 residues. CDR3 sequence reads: CASSYGGSGRNEQFF. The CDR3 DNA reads TGTGCCAGCAGTTACGGCGGGAGCGGGAGGAACGAGCAGTTCTTC.

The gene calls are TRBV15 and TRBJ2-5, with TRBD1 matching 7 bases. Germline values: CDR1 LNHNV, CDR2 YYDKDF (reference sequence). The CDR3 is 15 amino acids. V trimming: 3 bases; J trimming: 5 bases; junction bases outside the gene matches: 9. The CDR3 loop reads CATSSPTGAWETQYF. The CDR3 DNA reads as TGTGCCACCAGCAGTCCTACAGGGGCTTGGGAGACCCAGTACTTC.

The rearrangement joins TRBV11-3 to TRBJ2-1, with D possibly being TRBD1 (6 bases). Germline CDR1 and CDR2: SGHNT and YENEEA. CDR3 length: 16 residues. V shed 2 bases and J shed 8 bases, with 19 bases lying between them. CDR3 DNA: TGTGCCAGCAGCTTAAATCCGGGACAACAGAGGGATGAGCAGTTCTTC. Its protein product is CASSLNPGQQRDEQFF.

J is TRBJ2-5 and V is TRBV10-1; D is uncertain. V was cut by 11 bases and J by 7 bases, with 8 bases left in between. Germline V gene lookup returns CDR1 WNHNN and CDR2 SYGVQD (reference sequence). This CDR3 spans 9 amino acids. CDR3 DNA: TGCGCCCCCGTCTGGACCCAGTACTTC. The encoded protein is CAPVWTQYF.